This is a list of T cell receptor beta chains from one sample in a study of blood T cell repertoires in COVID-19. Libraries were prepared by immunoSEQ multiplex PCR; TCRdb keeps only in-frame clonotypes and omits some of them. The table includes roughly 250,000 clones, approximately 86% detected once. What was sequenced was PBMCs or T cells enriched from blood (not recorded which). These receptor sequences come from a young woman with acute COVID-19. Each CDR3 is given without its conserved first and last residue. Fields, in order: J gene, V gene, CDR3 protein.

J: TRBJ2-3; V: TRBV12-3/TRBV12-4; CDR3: ASSFRGTDTQY
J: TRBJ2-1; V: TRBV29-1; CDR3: SVFPTGEVGNEQF
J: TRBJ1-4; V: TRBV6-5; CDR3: ASQGAANEKLF
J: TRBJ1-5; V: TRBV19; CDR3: ASKFDRASNQPQH
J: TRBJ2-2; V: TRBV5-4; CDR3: ASSLVRQNGELF
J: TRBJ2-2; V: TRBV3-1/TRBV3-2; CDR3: ASSLAAKREGGTGELF
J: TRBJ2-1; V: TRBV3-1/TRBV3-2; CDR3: ASSPWEYNEQF
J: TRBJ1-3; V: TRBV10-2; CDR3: ASSPINRGSGNTIY
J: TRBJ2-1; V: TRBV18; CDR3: ASSLEPGQGNYNEQF
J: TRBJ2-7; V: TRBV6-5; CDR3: ASSYSGQIYEQY
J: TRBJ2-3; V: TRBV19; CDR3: ASSIDAGGLTDTQY
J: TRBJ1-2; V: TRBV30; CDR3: AWSVTDRDYGYT
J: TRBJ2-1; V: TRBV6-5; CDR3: ASIRDRYNEQF
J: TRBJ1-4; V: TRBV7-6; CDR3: ASSPPTWGKATNEKLF
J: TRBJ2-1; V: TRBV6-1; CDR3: ASSEALISGRNYNEQF
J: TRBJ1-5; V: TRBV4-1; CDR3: ASSQAGVLGQPQH
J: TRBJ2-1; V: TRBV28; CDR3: ASSFQGPMDNEQF
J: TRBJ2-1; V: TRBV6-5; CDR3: ASSPRSAYNEQF
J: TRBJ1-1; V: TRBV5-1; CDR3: ASSLVRGSTEAF
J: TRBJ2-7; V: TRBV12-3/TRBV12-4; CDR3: ASRLGLANLS
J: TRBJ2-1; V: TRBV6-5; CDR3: ASTGGTGGSNEQF
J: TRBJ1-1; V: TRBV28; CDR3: ASTGTGTVTEAF
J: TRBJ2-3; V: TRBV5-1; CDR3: ASSALADSTDTQY
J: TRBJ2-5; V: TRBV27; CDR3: ASSFRLAETQY
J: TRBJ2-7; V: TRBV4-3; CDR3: ASSQVLAESYEQY
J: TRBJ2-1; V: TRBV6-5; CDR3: ASSYMLAGYNEQF
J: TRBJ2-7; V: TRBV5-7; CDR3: ASSPLKGLSYEQY
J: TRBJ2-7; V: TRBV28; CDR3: ASGPGGVYEQY
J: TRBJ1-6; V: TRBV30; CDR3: AGKQGEGSPLH
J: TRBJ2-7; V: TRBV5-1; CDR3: ASSLFGDRGAEQY
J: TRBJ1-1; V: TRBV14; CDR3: ASSDLGLMTEAF
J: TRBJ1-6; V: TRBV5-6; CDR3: ASSLEGEWSPLH
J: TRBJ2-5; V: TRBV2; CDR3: ASRRGGGETQY
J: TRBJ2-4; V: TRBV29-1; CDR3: SVENLGRGGINIQY
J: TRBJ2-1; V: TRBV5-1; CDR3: ASSAGLAGAEQF
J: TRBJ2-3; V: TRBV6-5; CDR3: ASSYSGGRSTDTQY
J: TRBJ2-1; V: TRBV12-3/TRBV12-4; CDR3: ASRQDKYNEQF
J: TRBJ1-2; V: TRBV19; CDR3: ASFTGNVYGYT
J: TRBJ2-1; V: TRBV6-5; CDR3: ASSYSSGTGFNEQF
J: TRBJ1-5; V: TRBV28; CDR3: ASRSTGTDNQPQH
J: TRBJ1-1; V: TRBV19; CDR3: ASSGPGTANWNTEAF
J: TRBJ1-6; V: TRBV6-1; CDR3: ASSERFDSPLH
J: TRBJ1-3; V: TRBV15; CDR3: ATSRDFGDTIY
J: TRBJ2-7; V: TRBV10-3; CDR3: AISEAMSSYEQY
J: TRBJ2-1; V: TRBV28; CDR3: ASGGTDEQF
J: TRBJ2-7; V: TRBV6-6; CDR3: ASSRQGGASAAYEQY
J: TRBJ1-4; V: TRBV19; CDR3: ASSTGPVTTQLMKKLF
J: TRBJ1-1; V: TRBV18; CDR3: ASSLDRVGAEAF
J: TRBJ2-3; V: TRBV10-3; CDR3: AISQDSFTDTQY
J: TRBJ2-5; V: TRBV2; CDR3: ASSASGNSQETQY
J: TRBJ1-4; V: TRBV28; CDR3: ATEGGDEKLF
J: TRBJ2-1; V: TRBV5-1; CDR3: ASSGDSILNEQF